Each of the 19 T cell receptor beta chains below was sequenced from the same sample in a study of T cell clonality in common variable immunodeficiency. Study-wide results and caveats: In common variable immunodeficiency, TCR beta chains reportedly carried fewer deletions and N-nucleotide insertions.

Repertoires were generated with immunoSEQ multiplex PCR, while TCRdb's copy carries only in-frame clones and drops some. The repertoire consists of about 34,000 clones, none detected only once. These receptors lack a known antigen. Sequenced sample: peripheral blood mononuclear cells. These receptor sequences come from a human donor with common variable immunodeficiency.

This clone was detected ten times or more. From the germline J gene comes the end of the CDR3, since the read stops 3 residues before it. The chain has TRBV20-1 and TRBJ1-2; 7 nucleotides align to TRBD1. Looked up from germline, CDR1 is DFQATT and CDR2 is SNEGSKA (reference sequence). The V and J ends lost 6 bases and 7 bases, in that order; junction bases with no gene match: 5. The length of the CDR3 is 11 residues. Partial CDR3 DNA: TGCAGTGCCCGCCAGGGGGGTGGC. It codes for CSARQGGG. The full CDR3 is CSARQGGGYTF.

On this clone: The read ends 3 residues before the CDR3 terminus; that terminus is restored from the germline J gene. This chain links TRBV7-2 with TRBJ2-1; the D gene is possibly TRBD2 (5 bases). The ends were cut back, 2 bases at V and 0 bases at J, with 8 bases in the middle. The CDR3 has 15 amino acids. The germline gives CDR1 SGHTA, CDR2 FQGNSA. CDR3 region: CASSLMSGSYNEQFF. Partial CDR3 DNA: TGTGCCAGCAGCTTAATGAGCGGCTCCTACAATGAG. Filled out from reference TRBV7-2 and TRBJ2-1, the complete variable domain reads GAGVSQSPSNKVTEKGKDVELRCDPISGHTALYWYRQSLGQGLEFLIYFQGNSAPDKSGLPSDRFSAERTGGSVSTLTIQRTQQEDSAVYLCASSLMSGSYNEQFFGPGTRLTVL.

This clone was seen ten or more times. Sequencing ends 3 residues short of the CDR3 end; the germline J gene provides the rest. V usage is TRBV20-1 and J usage is TRBJ1-6; 9 bases match TRBD1. The CDR3 covers 14 residues. V gave up 5 bases and J gave up 10 bases; unmatched junction bases: 9. Germline loops: CDR1 DFQATT, CDR2 SNEGSKA (reference sequence). Partial CDR3 DNA: TGCAGTGCTCGTCCCGGGACAGGGCGGTCACCC. Translation: CSARPGTGRSP. The CDR3, in full, reads CSARPGTGRSPLHF.

There are a few counts of this clone. Read data end 3 residues before the CDR3 end; the end is taken from the germline J gene. The chain combines TRBV18 with TRBJ1-3; TRBD1 matches 9 bases. The CDR3 extends over 17 amino acids. Germline V gene data show CDR1 as KGHSH and CDR2 as LQKENI. V dropped 0 bases and J dropped 0; count of bases not matched to a gene: 3. The CDR3: CASSPPTGGNSGNTIYF. The covered CDR3 bases are TGTGCCAGCTCACCACCGACAGGGGGGAACTCTGGAAACACC.

This clone was observed a handful of times. The CDR3 end falls 3 residues outside the read, so it is completed with the germline J gene. The J gene is TRBJ2-1, the V gene TRBV18; 13 nucleotides match TRBD2. V lost 3 bases, J lost 6 bases, and 8 bases stayed unmatched. From germline, CDR1 is KGHSH and CDR2 LQKENI. The CDR3 spans 17 residues. CDR3 DNA (partial): TGTGCCAGCTCACCCCGGACTAGCGGGAGCCTCATCAATGAG. The encoded protein is CASSPRTSGSLINE. The whole CDR3 region reads CASSPRTSGSLINEQFF.

This clone was seen many times. The CDR3 end falls 3 residues outside the read, so it is completed with the germline J gene. The rearrangement links TRBV13 to TRBJ2-7, with 12 bases matching TRBD2. V gave up 6 bases and J gave up 0 bases; unmatched junction bases: 9. Germline-derived CDR1 and CDR2 are PRHDT and FYEKMQ (reference sequence). This CDR3 comprises 17 residues. CDR3 residues: CASRHTSGRTSSYEQYF. Incomplete CDR3 DNA: TGTGCCAGCAGACACACTAGCGGGAGGACGAGCTCCTACGAG.

Regarding this clone: The CDR3 end is not reached by the read, which stops 3 residues before it; the germline J gene fills it in. The chain joins TRBV18 to TRBJ2-2, with 10 bases lining up with TRBD2. This CDR3 comprises 16 residues. Germline CDR1 KGHSH, CDR2 LQKENI. J was trimmed by 1 base and V by 5 bases; bases with no gene match: 4. The CDR3 here is CASSSIAGGNTGELFF. The sequenced CDR3 bases are TGTGCCAGCTCATCAATAGCGGGAGGGAACACCGGGGAG. The variable domain in full, completed from reference TRBV18 and TRBJ2-2, reads NAGVMQNPRHLVRRRGQEARLRCSPMKGHSHVYWYRQLPEEGLKFMVYLQKENIIDESGMPKERFSAEFPKEGPSILRIQQVVRGDSAAYFCASSSIAGGNTGELFFGEGSRLTVL.

This clone has just a few counts. The read falls 3 residues short of the CDR3 end, and the missing part is taken from the germline J gene. V usage is TRBV6-2 or TRBV6-3 and J usage is TRBJ1-5, with 9 nucleotides matching TRBD1. V lost 6 bases, J lost 3 bases, and 6 bases stayed unmatched. Germline V gene data show CDR1 as MNHEY and CDR2 as SVGEGT. This CDR3 contains 15 residues. CDR3 protein: CASRGTGRDNQPQHF. CDR3 DNA, as far as it was read: TGTGCCAGCAGGGGGACAGGGCGGGACAATCAGCCC.

Ten or more counts support this clone. Read data end 3 residues before the CDR3 end; the end is taken from the germline J gene. The chain uses TRBV7-8 and TRBJ2-7; D is possibly TRBD1 (5 bases). The CDR3 is 15 amino acids. V dropped 4 bases and J dropped 2 bases, with 15 bases sitting between them. Germline lookup yields CDR1 SGHVS and CDR2 FQNEAQ. CDR3 loop: CASSSPTVLPYEQYF. The part of the CDR3 DNA that was read is TGTGCCAGCAGCTCCCCGACAGTCCTCCCCTACGAG.

This clone has more than one count but fewer than ten. The read halts 3 residues ahead of the CDR3 end, with the missing end drawn from the germline J gene. The chain carries TRBV19 and TRBJ2-5; 7 bases map to TRBD2. The CDR3 length is 15 residues. The V segment lost 7 bases and the J segment 2 bases; nucleotides outside the gene matches: 10. The germline gives CDR1 LNHDA, CDR2 SQIVND (reference sequence). The chain's CDR3 is CASKVSSGYQETQYF. Incomplete CDR3 DNA: TGTGCCAGTAAGGTTTCTAGCGGTTATCAAGAGACC.

Many counts were recorded for this clone. The read ends 3 residues early relative to the CDR3; the germline J gene fills the gap. The chain recombines TRBV10-3 with TRBJ2-1, with TRBD1 matching 9 bases. The V gene's germline CDR1 is ENHRY and CDR2 SYGVKD. V was pared by 6 bases and J by 7 bases, with 16 bases of the junction left unmatched. There are 17 residues in the CDR3. CDR3 bases read: TGTGCCATCAGGGGGGGGTTAGGACAGGGGAGGGGTAATGAG. Protein sequence: CAIRGGLGQGRGNE. In full, the CDR3 reads CAIRGGLGQGRGNEQFF.

By share, this clone counts as medium-sized. The read ends 3 residues before the CDR3 terminus; that terminus is restored from the germline J gene. The rearrangement links TRBV2 to TRBJ2-4, with 7 bases fitting TRBD1. The CDR3 contains 15 residues. Germline CDR1 reads SNHLY; CDR2 reads FYNNEI. Trimming removed 1 base from V and 7 bases from J; junction bases left unmatched: 7. The CDR3 loop reads CASSEVLDRNNIQYF. The sequenced CDR3 bases are TGTGCCAGCAGTGAAGTCCTGGACAGGAATAACATT.

The table lists this clone with many counts. The read falls 3 residues short of the CDR3 end, and the missing part is taken from the germline J gene. V gene TRBV23-1 combines with J gene TRBJ2-1; possible D gene TRBD2, 6 bases. Being an ORF, TRBV23-1 has a function that is uncertain. V was trimmed by 3 bases and J by 0 bases, leaving 9 bases between them. CDR3 length equals 15 residues. The covered CDR3 bases are TGCGCCAGCAGTCAGGCGGGGAGCTCCTACAATGAG. Its protein product is CASSQAGSSYNE. The complete CDR3 sequence is CASSQAGSSYNEQFF.

As to this clone: The read finishes 3 residues shy of the CDR3 end, and the germline J gene is used to complete it. The genes are TRBV10-3 and TRBJ2-1, with 9 bases aligning to TRBD2. Germline values: CDR1 ENHRY, CDR2 SYGVKD. This CDR3 spans 14 amino acids. V shed 3 bases, J shed 8 bases, and the junction held 5 bases outside the gene matches. This CDR3 reads CAISDLAGLDEQFF. Partial CDR3 DNA: TGTGCCATCAGTGATCTAGCGGGATTGGATGAG.

This clone was detected ten times or more. Read sequence stops 3 residues before the CDR3 end, and the germline J gene provides the missing end. The rearrangement uses TRBV18 and TRBJ2-3; D is uncertain. Trimming pared 0 bases from V and 7 bases from J, leaving 8 bases between. Germline V gene sequence: CDR1 KGHSH, CDR2 LQKENI. CDR3 length: 13 amino acids. The CDR3 protein is CASSPPATYTQYF. CDR3 DNA, as far as it was read: TGTGCCAGCTCACCACCAGCTACCTATACG.

There are many counts of this clone. The read ends 3 residues before the CDR3 terminus; that terminus is restored from the germline J gene. V gene TRBV20-1 combines with J gene TRBJ1-1, with D perhaps TRBD1 (5 bases). The V end was cut by 3 bases, the J end by 0 bases, with 11 bases between. Per the germline V gene, CDR1 is DFQATT and CDR2 is SNEGSKA (reference sequence). The CDR3 is 14 amino acids. The CDR3 bases that were read are TGCAGTGCTAGTAGACAGCACATGAACACTGAA. Its protein product is CSASRQHMNTE. The whole CDR3 is CSASRQHMNTEAFF.

This clone occurred many times. From the germline J gene comes the end of the CDR3, since the read stops 3 residues before it. The chain joins TRBV20-1 to TRBJ1-2; D ambiguous. CDR3 length: 10 amino acids. In germline, CDR1 is DFQATT, CDR2 SNEGSKA (reference sequence). The DNA read from the CDR3 is TGCAGTGCCCGACACCGGGGT. Protein product: CSARHRG. The full CDR3 is CSARHRGYTF.

This clone was found a few times. The read terminates 3 residues before the CDR3 end, so the remaining end is supplied by the germline J gene. The rearrangement links TRBV5-1 to TRBJ2-2, with 7 bases aligning to TRBD1. The germline gives CDR1 SGHRS, CDR2 YFSETQ. V shed 4 bases and J 6 bases; nucleotides not matched to a gene: 9. This CDR3 has 15 amino acids. The covered CDR3 bases are TGCGCCAGCAGCCAGACAGGGATGGGCTCCGGGGAG. It codes for CASSQTGMGSGE. The whole CDR3 protein reads CASSQTGMGSGELFF. The full variable domain, its missing parts supplied by reference TRBV5-1 and TRBJ2-2, is KAGVTQTPRYLIKTRGQQVTLSCSPISGHRSVSWYQQTPGQGLQFLFEYFSETQRNKGNFPGRFSGRQFSNSRSEMNVSTLELGDSALYLCASSQTGMGSGELFFGEGSRLTVL.

This clone has just a few counts. The read stops 3 residues short of the end of the CDR3; the missing end is completed from the germline J gene. The chain uses TRBV18 and TRBJ1-1; TRBD1 is a possible D gene (5 bases). The CDR3 runs 16 residues. Trimming stripped 3 bases from V and 0 bases from J, with 14 bases between. CDR1 is KGHSH and CDR2 is LQKENI in the germline V gene. The part of the CDR3 DNA that was read is TGTGCCAGCTCACCGTCCATAACAGGCTTGAACACTGAA. As protein: CASSPSITGLNTE. The whole CDR3 region reads CASSPSITGLNTEAFF.